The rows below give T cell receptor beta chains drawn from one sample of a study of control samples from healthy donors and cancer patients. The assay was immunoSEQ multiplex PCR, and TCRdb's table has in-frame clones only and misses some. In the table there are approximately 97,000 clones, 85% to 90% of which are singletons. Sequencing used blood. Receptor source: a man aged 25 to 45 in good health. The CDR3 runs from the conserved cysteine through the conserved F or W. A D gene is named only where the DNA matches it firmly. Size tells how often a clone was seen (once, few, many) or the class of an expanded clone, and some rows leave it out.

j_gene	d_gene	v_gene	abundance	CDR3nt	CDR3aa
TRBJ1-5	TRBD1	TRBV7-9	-	TGTGCCAGCAGCTTGACAGGGGTGAGTGATCAGCCCCAGCATTTT	CASSLTGVSDQPQHF
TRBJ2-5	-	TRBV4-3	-	TGCGCCAGCAGCCAAGAGACTGAAGGGGAGACCCAGTACTTC	CASSQETEGETQYF
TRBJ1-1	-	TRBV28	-	TGTGCCAGCAGTCCCAATCTGGAAGGCACTGAAGCTTTCTTT	CASSPNLEGTEAFF
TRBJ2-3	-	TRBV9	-	TGTGCCAGCAGCTCGGGCTTTAGCACAGATACGCAGTATTTT	CASSSGFSTDTQYF
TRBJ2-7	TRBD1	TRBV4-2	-	TGTGCCAGCAGCCAAGATTGGGACAGGGAGGCCCACGAGCAGTACTTC	CASSQDWDREAHEQYF
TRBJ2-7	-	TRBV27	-	TGTGCCAGCTCCAACCTAGGGCGGATCTCCTACGAGCAGTACTTC	CASSNLGRISYEQYF
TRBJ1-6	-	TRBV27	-	TGTGCCAGCAGTTTGGGGATTTTCCCTCAGAGTTCACCCCTCCACTTT	CASSLGIFPQSSPLHF
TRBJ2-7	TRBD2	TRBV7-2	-	TGTGCCAGCAGCTTATTTGATAGCGGGAGTTCCCACTACGAGCAGTACTTC	CASSLFDSGSSHYEQYF
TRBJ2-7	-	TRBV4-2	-	TGTGCCAGCAGCCAAGAACCGGGCCTCACCTACGAGCAGTACTTC	CASSQEPGLTYEQYF
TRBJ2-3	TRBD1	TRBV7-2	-	TGTGCCAGCAGCTTAGGCGGGACAGGGCTGGGAGGTACGCAGTATTTT	CASSLGGTGLGGTQYF
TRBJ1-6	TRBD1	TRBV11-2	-	TGTGCCAGCAGCTGGACAGGGGGCCCCGATTCACCCCTCCACTTT	CASSWTGGPDSPLHF
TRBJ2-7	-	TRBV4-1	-	TGCGCCAGCAGCCAAGAAGAGACTAGGGACTACGAGCAGTACTTC	CASSQEETRDYEQYF
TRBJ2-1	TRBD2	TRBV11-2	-	TGTGCCAGCAGCTTAACTAGCGGGAGGTACAATGAGCAGTTCTTC	CASSLTSGRYNEQFF
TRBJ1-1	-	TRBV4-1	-	TGCGCCAGCAGCCCCACAGGTGCCGAAGCTTTCTTT	CASSPTGAEAFF
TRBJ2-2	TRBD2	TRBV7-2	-	TGTGCCAGCAGCTCCGGGACTAGCGTCACCGGGGAGCTGTTTTTT	CASSSGTSVTGELFF
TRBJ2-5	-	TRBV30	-	TGTGCCTGGAGTGTACGTTGGGAGACCCAGTACTTC	CAWSVRWETQYF
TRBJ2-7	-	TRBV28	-	TGTGCCAGCAGTTTGACCCAGTACGAGCAGTACTTC	CASSLTQYEQYF
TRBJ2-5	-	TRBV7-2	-	TGTGCCAGCAGCTCAGAAGAGACCCAGTACTTC	CASSSEETQYF
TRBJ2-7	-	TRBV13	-	TGTGCCAGCAGTTTGGTTGGGAGTGCCGTCGGGGAGCAGTACTTC	CASSLVGSAVGEQYF
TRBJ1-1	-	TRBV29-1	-	TGCAGCGTTGAAGATTCGAGGACTGAAGCTTTCTTT	CSVEDSRTEAFF
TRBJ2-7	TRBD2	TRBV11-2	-	TGTGCCAGCAGCTTAGCCCGACTAGCGGGTCCTAGCTCCTACGAGCAGTACTTC	CASSLARLAGPSSYEQYF
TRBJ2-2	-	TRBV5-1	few	TGCGCCAGCAGCTTGGCCCCGTCGGGTAGGGGAACCACCGGGGAGCTGTTTTTT	CASSLAPSGRGTTGELFF
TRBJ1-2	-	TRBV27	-	TGTGCCAGCAGTTTAAAACCATTACCTAACTATGGCTACACCTTC	CASSLKPLPNYGYTF